This T cell receptor beta chain was obtained from a study of response to subunit inactivated influenza vaccine. Findings and limits, study-wide: There was a suggestion from the authors that each seasonal influenza vaccination recruits few new T cells.

TCRdb independently ran MiXCR on the RT-PCR reads; one entry per CDR3 protein. In the table there are fewer than 750,000 distinct CDR3 sequences, 12% to 15% of which are singletons. This clonotype was counted only a few times. Its antigen remains unidentified. Germline lookup yields CDR1 SQVTM and CDR2 ANQGSEA. The CDR3 sequence is 16 residues long. J was trimmed by 0 bases and V by 7 bases; bases with no gene match: 12. This TCR came from a man in his forties or fifties who received an inactivated influenza vaccine. The chain joins TRBV29-1 to TRBJ2-1, with TRBD2 identical over 7 bases. Source: PBMCs from blood, taken 11 to 12 days after vaccination. CDR3 coding DNA: TGCAGCGGGTGGACCCAAGCGGGGAGCTCCTACAATGAGCAGTTCTTC. Translating gives CSGWTQAGSSYNEQFF.